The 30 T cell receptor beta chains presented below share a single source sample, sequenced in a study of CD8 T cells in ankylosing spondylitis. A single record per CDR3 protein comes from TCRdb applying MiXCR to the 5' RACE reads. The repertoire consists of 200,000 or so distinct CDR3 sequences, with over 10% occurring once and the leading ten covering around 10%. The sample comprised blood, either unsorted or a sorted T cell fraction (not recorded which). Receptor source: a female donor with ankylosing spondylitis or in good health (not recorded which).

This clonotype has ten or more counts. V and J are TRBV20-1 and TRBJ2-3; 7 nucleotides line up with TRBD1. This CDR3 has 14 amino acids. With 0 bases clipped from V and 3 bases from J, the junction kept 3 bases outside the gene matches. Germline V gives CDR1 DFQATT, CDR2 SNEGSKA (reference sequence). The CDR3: CSAREGTATDTQYF. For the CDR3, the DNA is TGCAGTGCTAGAGAGGGGACAGCTACAGATACGCAGTATTTT.

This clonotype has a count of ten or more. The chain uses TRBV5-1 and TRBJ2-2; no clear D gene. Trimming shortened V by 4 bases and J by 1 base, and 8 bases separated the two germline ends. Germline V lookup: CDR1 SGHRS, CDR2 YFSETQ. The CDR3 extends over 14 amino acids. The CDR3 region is CASSLRQNTGELFF. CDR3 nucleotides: TGCGCCAGCAGCCTAAGACAGAACACCGGGGAGCTGTTTTTT.

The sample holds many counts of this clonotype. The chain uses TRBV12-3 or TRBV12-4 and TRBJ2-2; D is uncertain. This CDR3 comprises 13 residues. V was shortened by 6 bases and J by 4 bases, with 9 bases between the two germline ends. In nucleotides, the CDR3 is TGTGCCAGCAGCTACAGAGGCACCGGGGAGCTGTTTTTT. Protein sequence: CASSYRGTGELFF.

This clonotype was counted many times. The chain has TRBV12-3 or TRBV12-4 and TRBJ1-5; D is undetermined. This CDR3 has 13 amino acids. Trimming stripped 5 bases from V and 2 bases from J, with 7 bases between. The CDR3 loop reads CASSIGGNQPQHF. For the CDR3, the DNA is TGTGCCAGCAGTATAGGTGGCAATCAGCCCCAGCATTTT.

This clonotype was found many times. As DNA, the CDR3 is TGTGCCAGCAGTGAATCCGACAGGGTCTCCGGGGAGCTGTTTTTT. Amino acid sequence: CASSESDRVSGELFF. The gene calls are TRBV25-1 and TRBJ2-2, with 7 nucleotides matching TRBD1. The CDR3 is 15 amino acids. Germline trimming cut 1 base from V and 6 bases from J; bases unmatched to any gene: 5. From germline, CDR1 is MGHDK and CDR2 SYGVNS.

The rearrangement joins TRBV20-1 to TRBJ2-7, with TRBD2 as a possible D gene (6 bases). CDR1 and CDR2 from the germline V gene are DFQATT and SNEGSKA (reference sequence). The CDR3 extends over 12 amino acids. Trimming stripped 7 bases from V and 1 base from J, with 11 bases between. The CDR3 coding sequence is TGCAGTGTGTCTAGCGCATCCTACGAGCAGTACTTC. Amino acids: CSVSSASYEQYF.

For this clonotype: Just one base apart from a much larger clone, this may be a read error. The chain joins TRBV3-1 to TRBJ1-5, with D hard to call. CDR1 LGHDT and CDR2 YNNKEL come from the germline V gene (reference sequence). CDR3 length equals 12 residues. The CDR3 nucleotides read TGTGCCAGCAGCCAAGAAAGCCAGCCCCAGGATTTT. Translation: CASSQESQPQDF.

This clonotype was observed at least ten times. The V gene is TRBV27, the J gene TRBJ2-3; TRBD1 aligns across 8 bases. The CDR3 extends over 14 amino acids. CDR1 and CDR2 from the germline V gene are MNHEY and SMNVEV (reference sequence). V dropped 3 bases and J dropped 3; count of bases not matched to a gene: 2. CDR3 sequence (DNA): TGTGCCAGCAGTTTCACAGGGGGGACAGATACGCAGTATTTT. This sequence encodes CASSFTGGTDTQYF.

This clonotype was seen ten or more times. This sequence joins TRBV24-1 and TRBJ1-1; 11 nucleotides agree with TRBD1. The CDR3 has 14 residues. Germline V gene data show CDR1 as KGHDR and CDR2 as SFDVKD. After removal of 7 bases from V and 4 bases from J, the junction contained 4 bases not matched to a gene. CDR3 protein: CATSPGTGGTEAFF. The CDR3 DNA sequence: TGTGCCACCAGCCCCGGGACAGGGGGCACTGAAGCTTTCTTT.

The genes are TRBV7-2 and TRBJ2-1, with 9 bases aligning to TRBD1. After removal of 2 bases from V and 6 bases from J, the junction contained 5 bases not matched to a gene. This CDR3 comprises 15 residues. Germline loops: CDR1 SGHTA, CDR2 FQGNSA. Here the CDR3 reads CASSLWDRAPNEQFF. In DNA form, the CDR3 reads TGTGCCAGCAGCTTATGGGACAGGGCCCCCAATGAGCAGTTCTTC.

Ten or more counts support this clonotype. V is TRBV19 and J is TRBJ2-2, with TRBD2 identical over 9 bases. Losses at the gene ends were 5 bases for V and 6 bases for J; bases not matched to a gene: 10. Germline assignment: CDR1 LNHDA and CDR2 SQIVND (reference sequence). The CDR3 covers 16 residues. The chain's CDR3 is CASSFRLADASGELFF. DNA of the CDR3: TGTGCCAGTAGTTTTAGACTAGCGGATGCCTCCGGGGAGCTGTTTTTT. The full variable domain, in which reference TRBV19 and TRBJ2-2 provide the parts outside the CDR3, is DGGITQSPKYLFRKEGQNVTLSCEQNLNHDAMYWYRQDPGQGLRLIYYSQIVNDFQKGDIAEGYSVSREKKESFPLTVTSAQKNPTAFYLCASSFRLADASGELFFGEGSRLTVL.

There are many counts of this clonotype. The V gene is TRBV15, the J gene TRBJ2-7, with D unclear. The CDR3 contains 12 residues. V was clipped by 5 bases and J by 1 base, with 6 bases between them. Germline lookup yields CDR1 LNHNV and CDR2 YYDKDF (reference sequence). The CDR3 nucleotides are TGTGCCACCAGCCGATTTTCCTACGAGCAGTACTTC. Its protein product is CATSRFSYEQYF.

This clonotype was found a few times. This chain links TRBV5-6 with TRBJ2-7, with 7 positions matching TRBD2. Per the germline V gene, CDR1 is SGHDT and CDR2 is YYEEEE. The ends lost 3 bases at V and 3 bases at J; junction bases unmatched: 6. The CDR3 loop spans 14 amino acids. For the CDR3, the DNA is TGTGCCAGCAGCTGGGGGGGGGGAATCTACGAGCAGTACTTC. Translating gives CASSWGGGIYEQYF.

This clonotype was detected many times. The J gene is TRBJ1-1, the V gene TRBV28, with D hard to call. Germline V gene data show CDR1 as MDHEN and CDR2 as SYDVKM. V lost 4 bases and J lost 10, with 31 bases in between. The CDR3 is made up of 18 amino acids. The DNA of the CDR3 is TGTGCCAGCAGTTCCAGACCGGGCCCTCGGGCGGGCGGGGTGGCAGCTTTCTTT. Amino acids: CASSSRPGPRAGGVAAFF. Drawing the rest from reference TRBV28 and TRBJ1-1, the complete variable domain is DVKVTQSSRYLVKRTGEKVFLECVQDMDHENMFWYRQDPGLGLRLIYFSYDVKMKEKGDIPEGYSVSREKKERFSLILESASTNQTSMYLCASSSRPGPRAGGVAAFFGQGTRLTVV.

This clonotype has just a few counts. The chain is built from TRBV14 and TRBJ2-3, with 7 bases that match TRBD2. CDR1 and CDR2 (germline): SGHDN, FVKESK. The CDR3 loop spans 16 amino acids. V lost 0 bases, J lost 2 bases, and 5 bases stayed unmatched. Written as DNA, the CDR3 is TGTGCCAGCAGCCAAGATCGGGCGGGGGACACAGATACGCAGTATTTT. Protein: CASSQDRAGDTDTQYF.

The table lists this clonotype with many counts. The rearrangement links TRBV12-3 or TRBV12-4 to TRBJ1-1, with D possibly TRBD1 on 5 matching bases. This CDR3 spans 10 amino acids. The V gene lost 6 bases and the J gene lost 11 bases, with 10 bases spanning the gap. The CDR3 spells CASSKGKAFF. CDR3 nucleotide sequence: TGTGCCAGCAGCAAGGGGAAGGCTTTCTTT.

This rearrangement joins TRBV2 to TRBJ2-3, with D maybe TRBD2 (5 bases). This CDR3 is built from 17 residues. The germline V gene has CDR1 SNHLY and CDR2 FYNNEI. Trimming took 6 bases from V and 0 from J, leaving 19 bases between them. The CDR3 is CASSERRTPTSTDTQYF. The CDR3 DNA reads TGTGCCAGCAGCGAGAGGAGGACCCCCACTAGCACAGATACGCAGTATTTT.

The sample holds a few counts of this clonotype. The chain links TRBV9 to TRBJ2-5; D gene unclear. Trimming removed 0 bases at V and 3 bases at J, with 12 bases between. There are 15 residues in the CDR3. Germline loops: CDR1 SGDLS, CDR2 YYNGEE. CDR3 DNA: TGTGCCAGCAGCGTAGGAAACGGGCTAAAAGAGACCCAGTACTTC. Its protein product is CASSVGNGLKETQYF.

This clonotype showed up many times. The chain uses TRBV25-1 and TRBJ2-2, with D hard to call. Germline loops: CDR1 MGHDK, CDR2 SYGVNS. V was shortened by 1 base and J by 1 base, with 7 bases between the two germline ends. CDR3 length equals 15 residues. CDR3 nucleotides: TGTGCCAGCAGTGAATCGGGCCGGAACACCGGGGAGCTGTTTTTT. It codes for CASSESGRNTGELFF.

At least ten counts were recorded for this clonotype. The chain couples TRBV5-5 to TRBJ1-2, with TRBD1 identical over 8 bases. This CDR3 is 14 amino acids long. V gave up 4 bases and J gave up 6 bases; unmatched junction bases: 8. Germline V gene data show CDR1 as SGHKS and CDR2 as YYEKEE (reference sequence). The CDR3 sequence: CASSTYAGGDGYTF. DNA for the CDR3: TGTGCCAGCAGCACCTACGCAGGGGGCGATGGCTACACCTTC.

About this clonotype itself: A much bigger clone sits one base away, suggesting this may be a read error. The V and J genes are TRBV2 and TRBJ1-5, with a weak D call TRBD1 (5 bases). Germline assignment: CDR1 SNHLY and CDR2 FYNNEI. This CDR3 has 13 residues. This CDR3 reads CASKGLSDQPQQF. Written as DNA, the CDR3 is TGTGCCAGCAAGGGACTTTCAGATCAGCCCCAGCAATTT.

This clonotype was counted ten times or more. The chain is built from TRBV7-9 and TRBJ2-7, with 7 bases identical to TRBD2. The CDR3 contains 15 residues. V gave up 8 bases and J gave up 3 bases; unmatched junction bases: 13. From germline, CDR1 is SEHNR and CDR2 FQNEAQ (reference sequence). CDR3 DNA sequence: TGTGCCAGCCAGAACGGGGCGGGAGTGGACTACGAGCAGTACTTC. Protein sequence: CASQNGAGVDYEQYF.

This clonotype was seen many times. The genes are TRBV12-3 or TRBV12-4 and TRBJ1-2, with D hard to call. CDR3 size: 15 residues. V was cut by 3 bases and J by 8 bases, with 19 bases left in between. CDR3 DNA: TGTGCCAGCAGTTTCAGTGGGCCCACTGAGTTGGGCTACACCTTC. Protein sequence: CASSFSGPTELGYTF.

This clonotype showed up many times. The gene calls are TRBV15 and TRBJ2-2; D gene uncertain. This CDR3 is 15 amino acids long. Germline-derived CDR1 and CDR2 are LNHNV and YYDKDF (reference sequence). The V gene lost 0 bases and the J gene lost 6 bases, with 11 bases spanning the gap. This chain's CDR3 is CATSRDRVLAGELFF. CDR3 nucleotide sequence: TGTGCCACCAGCAGAGACCGGGTTTTGGCCGGGGAGCTGTTTTTT.

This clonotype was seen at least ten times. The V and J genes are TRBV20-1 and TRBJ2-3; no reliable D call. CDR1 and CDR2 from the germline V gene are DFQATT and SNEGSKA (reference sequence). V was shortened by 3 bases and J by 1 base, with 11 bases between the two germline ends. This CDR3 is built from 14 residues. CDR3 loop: CSASLNSGTDTQYF. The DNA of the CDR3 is TGCAGTGCTAGCCTTAATTCGGGCACAGATACGCAGTATTTT.

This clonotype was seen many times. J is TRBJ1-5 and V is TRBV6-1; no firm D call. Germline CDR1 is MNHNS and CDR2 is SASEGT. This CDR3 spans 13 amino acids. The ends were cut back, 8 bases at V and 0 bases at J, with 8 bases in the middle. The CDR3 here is CASGETSNQPQHF. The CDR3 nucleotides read TGTGCCAGCGGGGAGACTAGCAATCAGCCCCAGCATTTT.

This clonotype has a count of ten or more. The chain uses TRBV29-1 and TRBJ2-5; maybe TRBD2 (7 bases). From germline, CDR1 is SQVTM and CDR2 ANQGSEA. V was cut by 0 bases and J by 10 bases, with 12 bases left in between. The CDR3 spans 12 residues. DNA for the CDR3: TGCAGCGTTGAAGAGGGGGGGGCCGACCAGTACTTC. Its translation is CSVEEGGADQYF. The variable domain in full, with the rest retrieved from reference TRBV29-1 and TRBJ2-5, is SAVISQKPSRDICQRGTSLTIQCQVDSQVTMMFWYRQQPGQSLTLIATANQGSEATYESGFVIDKFPISRPNLTFSTLTVSNMSPEDSSIYLCSVEEGGADQYFGPGTRLLVL.

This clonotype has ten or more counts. CDR3 DNA: TGTGCCAGCAGCTTAAATGTCGCCAGACTTAATGAAAAACTGTTTTTT. It is translated as CASSLNVARLNEKLFF. The chain links TRBV7-2 to TRBJ1-4; D gene ambiguous. V was pared by 2 bases and J by 4 bases, with 14 bases between. Germline V gives CDR1 SGHTA, CDR2 FQGNSA. CDR3 length: 16 amino acids. Based on the CDR3 plus reference TRBV7-2 and TRBJ1-4, the full variable domain is GAGVSQSPSNKVTEKGKDVELRCDPISGHTALYWYRQSLGQGLEFLIYFQGNSAPDKSGLPSDRFSAERTGGSVSTLTIQRTQQEDSAVYLCASSLNVARLNEKLFFGSGTQLSVL.

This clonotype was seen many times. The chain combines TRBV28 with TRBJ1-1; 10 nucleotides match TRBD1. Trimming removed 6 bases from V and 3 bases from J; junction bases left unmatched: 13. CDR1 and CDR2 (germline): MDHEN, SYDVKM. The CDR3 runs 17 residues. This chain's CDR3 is CASSHPRGQGWYTEAFF. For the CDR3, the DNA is TGTGCCAGCAGCCATCCCAGGGGACAGGGGTGGTACACTGAAGCTTTCTTT.

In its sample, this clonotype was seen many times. As DNA, the CDR3 is TGTGCCAGCAGACACAGGGGGCAAGGAAACACCATATATTTT. Amino acid sequence: CASRHRGQGNTIYF. The gene calls are TRBV7-2 and TRBJ1-3, with 9 positions matching TRBD1. J lost 4 bases, V lost 6 bases, and 4 bases had no gene match. From germline, CDR1 is SGHTA and CDR2 FQGNSA. The CDR3 length is 14 residues.